The rows below give T cell receptor beta chains drawn from one sample of a study of blood T cell repertoires in COVID-19. Using immunoSEQ multiplex PCR, the repertoire was profiled, and TCRdb retains in-frame clones only, with some absent. The sample consists of some 260,000 clones, 88% of them appearing once. Sequencing used peripheral blood. These receptors all stem from a woman in her 70s with COVID-19, enrolled during active disease. Each CDR3 is given with its conserved first and last residue. A D gene is named only where the DNA matches it firmly. Part of the rows lack a size; the others show once, few, many or a class for expanded clones.

J: TRBJ1-5; size: .; V: TRBV2; D: .; DNA: TGTGCCAGCACGTCCCGGGACTCCAGCCAGCCCCAGCATTTT; CDR3: CASTSRDSSQPQHF
J: TRBJ1-2; size: .; V: TRBV28; D: .; DNA: TGTGCCAGCAGTTTTTCTAGCTATGGCTACACCTTC; CDR3: CASSFSSYGYTF
J: TRBJ2-7; size: .; V: TRBV6-5; D: TRBD2; DNA: TGTGCCAGCAGTCCGGGACTAGAGGCTCTCGAGCAGTACTTC; CDR3: CASSPGLEALEQYF
J: TRBJ2-1; size: .; V: TRBV5-1; D: .; DNA: TGCGCCAGCAGCTTAGAGGACACGGTCTCCTACAATGAGCAGTTCTTC; CDR3: CASSLEDTVSYNEQFF
J: TRBJ1-5; size: once; V: TRBV2; D: TRBD1; DNA: TGTGCCAGCAGTGTGGGGACAGGGTCGGGGAATCAGCCCCAGCATTTT; CDR3: CASSVGTGSGNQPQHF
J: TRBJ1-2; size: .; V: TRBV28; D: TRBD1; DNA: TGTGCCAGATGGAGGGGGCGGCGGTATGGCTACACCTTC; CDR3: CARWRGRRYGYTF
J: TRBJ1-1; size: .; V: TRBV30; D: .; DNA: TGTGCCTGGAGTGTTCGAGGCTGGAACACTGAAGCTTTCTTT; CDR3: CAWSVRGWNTEAFF
J: TRBJ1-2; size: few; V: TRBV19; D: .; DNA: TGTGCCAGTACAAGTAGGGGTCTTTTTTATGGCTACACCTTC; CDR3: CASTSRGLFYGYTF
J: TRBJ1-5; size: .; V: TRBV10-3; D: TRBD1; DNA: TGTGCCGTGGCGCAGGGACAGGGGGGTGATCAGCCCCAGCATTTT; CDR3: CAVAQGQGGDQPQHF
J: TRBJ1-4; size: once; V: TRBV10-3; D: .; DNA: TGTGCCATCGGTACAGGCGGGGACGAAAAACTGTTTTTT; CDR3: CAIGTGGDEKLFF
J: TRBJ2-7; size: .; V: TRBV3-1/TRBV3-2; D: TRBD2; DNA: TGTGCCAGCAGCCAAGATCGGCTTGGATGGAGCGGGAGGACCTACGAGCAGTACTTC; CDR3: CASSQDRLGWSGRTYEQYF
J: TRBJ2-7; size: .; V: TRBV5-1; D: .; DNA: TGCGCCAGCAGCCCTCTCGGCTACGAGCAGTACTTC; CDR3: CASSPLGYEQYF
J: TRBJ2-7; size: .; V: TRBV11-3; D: .; DNA: TGTGCCAGCAGCTTTCGACAGGCTGACTACGAGCAGTACTTC; CDR3: CASSFRQADYEQYF
J: TRBJ2-3; size: once; V: TRBV28; D: TRBD1; DNA: TGTGCCAGCGCCAAGGCGACAGGGGTCCCAGATACGCAGTATTTT; CDR3: CASAKATGVPDTQYF
J: TRBJ1-6; size: .; V: TRBV2; D: TRBD1; DNA: TGTGCCAGCAGTGGACCCCGGGACAGGGTTGATTCACCCCTCCACTTT; CDR3: CASSGPRDRVDSPLHF
J: TRBJ2-1; size: once; V: TRBV29-1; D: TRBD2; DNA: TGCAGCGTTGTAGGGCTAGCGGAATACAATGAGCAGTTCTTC; CDR3: CSVVGLAEYNEQFF
J: TRBJ1-1; size: .; V: TRBV18; D: .; DNA: TGTGCCAGCTCACCCGATATGGCAGGCACGAACACTGAAGCTTTCTTT; CDR3: CASSPDMAGTNTEAFF
J: TRBJ2-7; size: .; V: TRBV6-5; D: TRBD1; DNA: TGTGCCAGCAGTTCTACAGGGGGCGAGCAGTACTTC; CDR3: CASSSTGGEQYF
J: TRBJ2-7; size: .; V: TRBV5-1; D: TRBD2; DNA: TGCGCCAGCAGCCAGGGGACTAGCAGCTACGAGCAGTACTTC; CDR3: CASSQGTSSYEQYF
J: TRBJ1-3; size: .; V: TRBV7-3; D: .; DNA: TGTGCCAGCAGTATGGGAGGGAACTCTGGAAACACCATATATTTT; CDR3: CASSMGGNSGNTIYF
J: TRBJ2-7; size: .; V: TRBV7-2; D: .; DNA: TGTGCCAGCAGCTTAGCATCAGGCTCGCCAACCTACGAGCAGTACTTC; CDR3: CASSLASGSPTYEQYF
J: TRBJ1-6; size: .; V: TRBV7-9; D: TRBD1; DNA: TGTGCCAGCAGCTCGGACAGGTTGGAATCACCCCTCCACTTT; CDR3: CASSSDRLESPLHF
J: TRBJ1-5; size: .; V: TRBV24-1; D: TRBD1; DNA: TGTGCCACCAGTGCTCGGACAGGTATACTTAGCAATCAGCCCCAGCATTTT; CDR3: CATSARTGILSNQPQHF
J: TRBJ1-2; size: once; V: TRBV6-5; D: .; DNA: TGTGCCAGCAGCCGTACAGGGCCTCAGGGCTACACCTTC; CDR3: CASSRTGPQGYTF
J: TRBJ2-1; size: .; V: TRBV3-1/TRBV3-2; D: TRBD2; DNA: TGTGCCAGCAGCCAAGGACGGACTAGCGGGAGTGATGAGCAGTTCTTC; CDR3: CASSQGRTSGSDEQFF
J: TRBJ1-1; size: .; V: TRBV10-3; D: .; DNA: TGTGCCATCAGTGAGGGGCAGGGGCCCACTGAAGCTTTCTTT; CDR3: CAISEGQGPTEAFF
J: TRBJ1-5; size: .; V: TRBV6-4; D: .; DNA: TGTGCCAGCAGCGCGGGAAGCAATCAGCCCCAGCATTTT; CDR3: CASSAGSNQPQHF
J: TRBJ1-1; size: .; V: TRBV4-2; D: .; DNA: TGTGCCAGCAGCTGGGGCCCGGAAGCTTTCTTT; CDR3: CASSWGPEAFF
J: TRBJ1-1; size: .; V: TRBV19; D: .; DNA: TGTGCCAGTAGTGGAGCGGGGCGGACTGAAGCTTTCTTT; CDR3: CASSGAGRTEAFF
J: TRBJ1-2; size: .; V: TRBV5-4; D: .; DNA: TGTGCCAGCAGCTTGGGGGCAGCCTCCTTTGGTGGCTACACCTTC; CDR3: CASSLGAASFGGYTF
J: TRBJ2-7; size: few; V: TRBV6-1; D: .; DNA: TGTGCCAGCAGTGAAGTGGCCACCCTCTACGAGCAGTACTTC; CDR3: CASSEVATLYEQYF
J: TRBJ1-2; size: .; V: TRBV6-5; D: .; DNA: TGTGCCAGCAGAACGCGGGGGGCGGGCTATGGCTACACCTTC; CDR3: CASRTRGAGYGYTF
J: TRBJ2-3; size: .; V: TRBV5-1; D: .; DNA: TGCGCCAGCAGTTACAGAGATCCTAGCACAGATACGCAGTATTTT; CDR3: CASSYRDPSTDTQYF
J: TRBJ1-5; size: .; V: TRBV4-1; D: TRBD1; DNA: TGCGCCAGCAGCCAAGATGGTTTTCCCGGGACAGGGTTAAGGCCTAATCAGCCCCAGCATTTT; CDR3: CASSQDGFPGTGLRPNQPQHF
J: TRBJ1-1; size: .; V: TRBV6-1; D: TRBD1; DNA: TGTGCCAGCAGTGAAGCCGGCAGGGGGCACACTGAAGCTTTCTTT; CDR3: CASSEAGRGHTEAFF
J: TRBJ2-5; size: .; V: TRBV5-1; D: TRBD1; DNA: TGCGCCAGCAGCTTTGACAGGGTAGTGGAGACCCAGTACTTC; CDR3: CASSFDRVVETQYF
J: TRBJ2-7; size: .; V: TRBV5-1; D: TRBD2; DNA: TGCGCCAGCAGTACCACTAGCGGGGGTTACTACGAGCAGTACTTC; CDR3: CASSTTSGGYYEQYF
J: TRBJ2-1; size: .; V: TRBV5-1; D: TRBD2; DNA: TGCGCCAGCAGCCCCACTAGCGGGAGTGGGTATGAGCAGTTCTTC; CDR3: CASSPTSGSGYEQFF
J: TRBJ1-2; size: few; V: TRBV18; D: TRBD1; DNA: TGTGCCAGCTCCCCCAGGACAGGGGACGGCTACACCTTC; CDR3: CASSPRTGDGYTF
J: TRBJ2-1; size: .; V: TRBV30; D: TRBD1; DNA: TGTGCCACGACAGGGGGTCCCTACAATGAGCAGTTCTTC; CDR3: CATTGGPYNEQFF
J: TRBJ2-7; size: few; V: TRBV24-1; D: TRBD2; DNA: TGTGCCACCAGTGATTCCGGGACTAGCGACCCCTACGAGCAGTACTTC; CDR3: CATSDSGTSDPYEQYF
J: TRBJ2-7; size: .; V: TRBV21-1; D: .; DNA: TGTGCCAGCAGCCGTCCGGGCGGGACCTCCTACGAGCAGTACTTC; CDR3: CASSRPGGTSYEQYF
J: TRBJ1-1; size: few; V: TRBV6-5; D: .; DNA: TGTGCCAGCAGTTACTGGCAGGGGCGCACTGAAGCTTTCTTT; CDR3: CASSYWQGRTEAFF
J: TRBJ2-3; size: .; V: TRBV20-1; D: TRBD2; DNA: TGCAGTGCTAGTTTCCCAGCGGGAGTAGGCACAGATACGCAGTATTTT; CDR3: CSASFPAGVGTDTQYF
J: TRBJ1-1; size: few; V: TRBV29-1; D: .; DNA: TGCAGCGCCAAGACAGTGAACACTGAAGCTTTCTTT; CDR3: CSAKTVNTEAFF
J: TRBJ1-2; size: .; V: TRBV28; D: .; DNA: TGTGCCAGCAGTTGGACAAGCAACTATGGCTACACCTTC; CDR3: CASSWTSNYGYTF
J: TRBJ1-6; size: few; V: TRBV5-5; D: TRBD1; DNA: TGTGCCAGCAGCTTAGGGACAGAAAGACTCCACTTT; CDR3: CASSLGTERLHF
J: TRBJ2-1; size: .; V: TRBV7-2; D: TRBD2; DNA: TGTGCCAGCACCCATAGCGGGAGGGCCGGGGAGCAGTTCTTC; CDR3: CASTHSGRAGEQFF
J: TRBJ2-7; size: .; V: TRBV10-3; D: TRBD2; DNA: TGTGCCATCAGTGAGTCCGGGACTAGCGGGGAACCACACTTC; CDR3: CAISESGTSGEPHF
J: TRBJ1-4; size: .; V: TRBV2; D: TRBD1; DNA: TGTGCCAGCAGTCCCGGACAGGGGGGGCGTACTAATGAAAAACTGTTTTTT; CDR3: CASSPGQGGRTNEKLFF